This T cell receptor (beta chain) was observed in a study of T-cell memory formation after mild COVID-19. For the study at large: Largely donor-specific TCR clusters were found.

This CDR3 region has 13 residues. Trimming shortened V by 5 bases and J by 3 bases, and 10 bases separated the two germline ends. CDR1 MNHNS and CDR2 SASEGT come from the germline V gene. Researchers used 5'RACE with constant-segment primers to make TCR alpha and TCR beta cDNA libraries that carry sample barcodes and UMIs. TCRdb ran MiXCR on the 5' RACE reads and lists one entry per CDR3 protein. The sample consists of about 270,000 distinct CDR3 sequences, just over 15% of them appearing once. The rearrangement uses TRBV6-1 and TRBJ2-5; D gene uncertain. The receptor was derived from an adult woman who had mild COVID-19 (a few samples of this study predate the infection). Cell type and time point are not known. Material for sequencing was PBMCs or a T cell subset sorted from them (not recorded which). The CDR3 is CASSTRAKETQYF. In nucleotides, the CDR3 is TGTGCCAGCAGTACCCGGGCTAAAGAGACCCAGTACTTC.